This T cell receptor beta chain was captured by sequencing in a study of blood T cell repertoires in COVID-19. Turning to the study itself: Some COVID-19 samples were acute and others convalescent; all came from the United States, Italy and Spain. From T cells, B-cell-depleted T cells, or PBMCs came the material, which was cDNA or gDNA.

Under the authors' procedure: Reference gene primer amplification in the assay estimated nucleated cell counts. TCRdb's copy holds only in-frame clones and misses some; the assay was immunoSEQ multiplex PCR. The DNA gave D and trimming, while V, J and clone size come from that table. The sample lists tens of thousands of clones; roughly 84% were seen once. The CDR3 consists of 14 residues. The germline V gene has CDR1 SGHRS and CDR2 YFSETQ. The ends were cut back, 4 bases at V and 6 bases at J, with 13 bases in the middle. Specimen: peripheral blood. The chain carries TRBV5-1 and TRBJ2-2, with D hard to call. The sequence came from a man in his fifties or sixties with active COVID-19. The CDR3 DNA sequence: TGCGCCAGCAGCCCGTTTGTGGCGGCCGGGGAGCTGTTTTTT. It translates to CASSPFVAAGELFF.